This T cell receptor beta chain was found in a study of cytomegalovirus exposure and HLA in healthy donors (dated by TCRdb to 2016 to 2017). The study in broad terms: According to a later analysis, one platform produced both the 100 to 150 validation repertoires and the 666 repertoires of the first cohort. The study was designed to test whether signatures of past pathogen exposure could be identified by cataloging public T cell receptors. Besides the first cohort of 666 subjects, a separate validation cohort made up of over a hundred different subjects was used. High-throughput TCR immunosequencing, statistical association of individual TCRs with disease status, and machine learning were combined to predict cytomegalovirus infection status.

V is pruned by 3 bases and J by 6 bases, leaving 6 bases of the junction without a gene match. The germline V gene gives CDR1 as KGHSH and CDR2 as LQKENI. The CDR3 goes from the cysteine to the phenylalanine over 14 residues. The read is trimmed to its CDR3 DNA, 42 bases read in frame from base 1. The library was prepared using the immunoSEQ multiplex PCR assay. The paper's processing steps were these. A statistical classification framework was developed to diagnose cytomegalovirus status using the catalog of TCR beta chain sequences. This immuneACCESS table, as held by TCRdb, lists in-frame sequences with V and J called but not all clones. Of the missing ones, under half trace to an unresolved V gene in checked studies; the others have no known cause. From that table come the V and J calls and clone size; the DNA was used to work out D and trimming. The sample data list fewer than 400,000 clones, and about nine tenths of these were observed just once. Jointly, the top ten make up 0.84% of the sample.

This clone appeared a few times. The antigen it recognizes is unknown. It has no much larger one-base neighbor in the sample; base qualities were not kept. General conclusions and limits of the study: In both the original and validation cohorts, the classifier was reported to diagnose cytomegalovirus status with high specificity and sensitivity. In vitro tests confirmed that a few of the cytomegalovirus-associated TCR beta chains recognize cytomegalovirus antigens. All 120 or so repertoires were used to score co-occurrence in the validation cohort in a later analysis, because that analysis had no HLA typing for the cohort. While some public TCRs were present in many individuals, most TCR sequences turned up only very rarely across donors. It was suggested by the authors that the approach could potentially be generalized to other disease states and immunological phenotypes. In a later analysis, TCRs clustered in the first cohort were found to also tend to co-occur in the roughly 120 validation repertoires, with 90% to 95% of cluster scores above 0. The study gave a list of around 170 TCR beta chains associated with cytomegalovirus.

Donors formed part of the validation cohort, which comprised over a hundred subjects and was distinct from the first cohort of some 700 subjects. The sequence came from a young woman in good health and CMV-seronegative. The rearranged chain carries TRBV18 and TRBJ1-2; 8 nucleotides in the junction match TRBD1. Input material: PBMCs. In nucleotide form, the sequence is TGTGCCAGCTCACCCTGGACAGGGATCAATGGCTACACCTTC. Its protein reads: CASSPWTGINGYTF.